What follows are 15 T cell receptor beta chains derived from one specimen sequenced in a study of technical replicates of blood from four donors. TCRdb's copy holds only in-frame clones and misses some; the assay was immunoSEQ multiplex PCR. The sample lists over 55,000 clones, approximately 94% occurring once. The sequencing sample was made of PBMCs. The receptors come from a human donor in good health. Some clones in this sample may be carry-over from other donors' samples.

The V and J genes are TRBV9 and TRBJ1-3; no firm D call. The CDR3 is made up of 16 amino acids. The V end lost 0 bases, the J end lost 0 bases, and 10 bases lay between the germline ends. Germline V gene data show CDR1 as SGDLS and CDR2 as YYNGEE. The DNA of the CDR3 is TGTGCCAGCAGCGTAGCTGACACCAACTCTGGAAACACCATATATTTT. This sequence encodes CASSVADTNSGNTIYF.

This clone was detected once. V gene TRBV11-2 combines with J gene TRBJ2-1, with 7 bases aligning to TRBD2. The CDR3 covers 16 residues. The V segment lost 3 bases and the J segment 8 bases; nucleotides outside the gene matches: 13. Germline CDR1 and CDR2: SGHAT and FQNNGV. The CDR3 DNA is TGTGCCAGCAGCTTGGCCACAGAGTCGGGGGGTCATGAGCAGTTCTTC. It encodes CASSLATESGGHEQFF.

The chain has TRBV19 and TRBJ1-1; TRBD1 agrees at 8 bases. There are 14 residues in the CDR3. CDR1 is LNHDA and CDR2 is SQIVND in the germline V gene (reference sequence). The junction had 5 bases not matched to a gene; V was cut back by 1 base and J by 7 bases. CDR3 in DNA: TGTGCCAGTAGTATAGGGAGGACAGGGATTGAAGCTTTCTTT. Protein: CASSIGRTGIEAFF. Supplemented by reference TRBV19 and TRBJ1-1, the full variable domain reads DGGITQSPKYLFRKEGQNVTLSCEQNLNHDAMYWYRQDPGQGLRLIYYSQIVNDFQKGDIAEGYSVSREKKESFPLTVTSAQKNPTAFYLCASSIGRTGIEAFFGQGTRLTVV.

The chain recombines TRBV6-1 with TRBJ1-1; possible D gene TRBD1, 5 bases. The CDR3 totals 13 residues. Deletions cut 11 bases from V and 11 bases from J, with 24 bases between. Germline CDR1 MNHNS, CDR2 SASEGT. The CDR3 loop reads CASDKGGAYYAFF. DNA of the CDR3: TGTGCCTCCGATAAGGGCGGGGCGTACTACGCTTTCTTT.

The chain has TRBV7-8 and TRBJ1-3, with D unclear. Germline values: CDR1 SGHVS, CDR2 FQNEAQ. The CDR3 loop spans 14 amino acids. Trimming cost V 4 bases and J 0 bases, with 7 bases left between them. CDR3 DNA sequence: TGTGCCAGCAGCTCGACTTTCTCTGGAAACACCATATATTTT. Its translation is CASSSTFSGNTIYF.

The gene calls are TRBV10-3 and TRBJ1-1; 9 bases map to TRBD1. V lost 6 bases and J lost 0; bases outside the gene matches: 8. This CDR3 region has 16 residues. The germline CDR1 and CDR2 sequences are ENHRY and SYGVKD. CDR3 nucleotides: TGTGCCATCAGACGAGGACAGGGGAACATGAACACTGAAGCTTTCTTT. Amino acid sequence: CAIRRGQGNMNTEAFF.

A word on this clone: The junction does not match germline at one end; this may be a read error. The chain recombines TRBV6-1 with TRBJ1-1; a possible D gene is TRBD1 (5 bases). CDR3 length: 14 amino acids. The germline gives CDR1 MNHNS, CDR2 SASEGT. CDR3 sequence: CASRTPGMKTEAFF. CDR3 nucleotide sequence: TGTGCCAGCAGGACCCCAGGGATGAAAACTGAAGCTTTCTTT.

Details on this clone: Its ends do not fully match the called genes, so a read error is possible. The chain is built from TRBV18 and TRBJ2-1; D might be TRBD1 (6 bases). The CDR3 totals 15 residues. CDR1 is KGHSH and CDR2 is LQKENI in the germline V gene. CDR3 DNA: TGTGCCAGCTCACTTCAACAGGGAGCCTACATTGAGCAGTTCTTC. Protein product: CASSLQQGAYIEQFF. The variable domain in full, completed from reference TRBV18 and TRBJ2-1, reads NAGVMQNPRHLVRRRGQEARLRCSPMKGHSHVYWYRQLPEEGLKFMVYLQKENIIDESGMPKERFSAEFPKEGPSILRIQQVVRGDSAAYFCASSLQQGAYIEQFFGPGTRLTVL.

The chain joins TRBV9 to TRBJ2-7; 8 bases match TRBD1. Germline values: CDR1 SGDLS, CDR2 YYNGEE. V was clipped by 2 bases and J by 6 bases; unmatched bases: 10. The CDR3 is 15 amino acids. CDR3 nucleotide sequence: TGTGCCAGCAGCGTCGATCCGACAGGGGTGTCCGAGCAGTACTTC. Amino acid sequence: CASSVDPTGVSEQYF.

The chain's CDR3 is CASSPRDSEKLFF. The CDR3 DNA follows: TGCGCCAGCAGCCCCCGGGACAGTGAAAAACTGTTTTTT. The chain couples TRBV4-1 to TRBJ1-4; 7 bases match TRBD1. With 4 bases clipped from V and 7 bases from J, the junction kept 3 bases outside the gene matches. Germline loops: CDR1 MGHRA, CDR2 YSYEKL. CDR3 size: 13 residues.

The chain uses TRBV7-2 and TRBJ1-2, with D tentatively TRBD1 (5 bases). The CDR3 has 14 amino acids. Per the germline V gene, CDR1 is SGHTA and CDR2 is FQGNSA. V lost 5 bases and J lost 4, with 14 bases in between. CDR3 residues: CASSLQEGSYGYTF. Here the CDR3 DNA reads TGTGCCAGCAGCCTACAGGAGGGGAGCTATGGCTACACCTTC.

The chain employs TRBV12-1 and TRBJ2-7; the D call in the table, TRBD1, was not verified against the DNA. TRBV12-1 is classified as a pseudogene. The CDR3 is 15 residues long. As DNA, the CDR3 is TGTGCCAGCAGCTTTGGGGACAGGGGGCTTTACGAGCAGTACTTC. This encodes CASSFGDRGLYEQYF.

This rearrangement joins TRBV5-8 to TRBJ1-1, with 9 nucleotides matching TRBD1. The CDR3 has 17 residues. Germline trimming cut 1 base from V and 2 bases from J; bases unmatched to any gene: 9. The germline CDR1 and CDR2 sequences are SGHTS and YDEGEE. The CDR3 nucleotides are TGTGCCAGCAGCTTGCGACTAACAGGGGGCGGAAACACTGAAGCTTTCTTT. Its protein is CASSLRLTGGGNTEAFF.

This clone was counted only a few times. The chain combines TRBV7-9 with TRBJ2-5; 7 bases agree with TRBD1. The germline gives CDR1 SEHNR, CDR2 FQNEAQ (reference sequence). The CDR3 contains 16 residues. The V segment lost 5 bases and the J segment 2 bases; nucleotides outside the gene matches: 11. CDR3 DNA: TGTGCCAGCAGCCATCAGGATCCGGGACAGCAAGAGACCCAGTACTTC. This gives the protein CASSHQDPGQQETQYF.

The chain recombines TRBV11-3 with TRBJ2-7; 8 bases align to TRBD1. The V gene end was trimmed by 5 bases and the J gene end by 5 bases; junction bases not matched to a gene: 8. The CDR3 extends over 14 amino acids. From germline, CDR1 is SGHNT and CDR2 YENEEA. The CDR3 protein is CASSRTGSINEQYF. CDR3 bases: TGTGCCAGCAGCCGGACAGGGTCAATAAACGAGCAGTACTTC. Full variable domain (missing parts from reference TRBV11-3 and TRBJ2-7): EAGVVQSPRYKIIEKKQPVAFWCNPISGHNTLYWYLQNLGQGPELLIRYENEEAVDDSQLPKDRFSAERLKGVDSTLKIQPAELGDSAVYLCASSRTGSINEQYFGPGTRLTVT.